This T cell receptor beta chain came from a study of CD8+ T cells in alopecia areata. Study observations and caveats: Among the 100 top clones, expanded CD8+ clones, like scalp clonality, were significantly decreased by tofacitinib. With one nonresponder, baseline CD8+ expansion's link to response remains uncertain. Resident alphabeta T cells of normal skin are also sequenced in scalp samples.

Trimming took 2 bases from V and 1 from J, leaving 11 bases between them. Germline-derived CDR1 and CDR2 are SQVTM and ANQGSEA. The CDR3 has 14 residues. Documented treatment: oral pan-JAK inhibitor, 5-10 mg twice daily. Extraction and reverse transcription of RNA yielded cDNA as the sequencing template. Some clones are missing from TCRdb's copy, which holds only in-frame ones; the method was immunoSEQ multiplex PCR. The table has about 220,000 clones, less than 75% seen once; the top ten hold around 1.5%. Points on this clone: The antigen is undetermined.

The sequencing here drew on CD4+ T cells sorted from blood, taken at week 4, from a patient treated with tofacitinib. This chain joins TRBV29-1 and TRBJ1-2; unclear D gene. The source of this sequence is a human donor with alopecia areata. CDR3 sequence reads: CSVERAGLNYGYTF. The DNA for the CDR3 is TGCAGCGTTGAAAGGGCAGGCCTTAACTATGGCTACACCTTC.